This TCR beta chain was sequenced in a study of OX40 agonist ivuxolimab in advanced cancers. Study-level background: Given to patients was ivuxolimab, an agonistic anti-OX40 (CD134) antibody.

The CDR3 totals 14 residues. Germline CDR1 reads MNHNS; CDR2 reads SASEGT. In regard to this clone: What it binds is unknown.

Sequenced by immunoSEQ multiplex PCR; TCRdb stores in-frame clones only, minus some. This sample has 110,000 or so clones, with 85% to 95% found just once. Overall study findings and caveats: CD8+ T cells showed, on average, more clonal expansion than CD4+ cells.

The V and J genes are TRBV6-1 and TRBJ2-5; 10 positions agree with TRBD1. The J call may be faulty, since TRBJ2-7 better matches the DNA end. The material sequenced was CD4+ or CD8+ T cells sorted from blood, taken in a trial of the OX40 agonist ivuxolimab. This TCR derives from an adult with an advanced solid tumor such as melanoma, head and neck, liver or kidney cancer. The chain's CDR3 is CASRSGTGVYEQYF. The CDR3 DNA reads TGTGCCAGCAGATCCGGGACAGGGGTGTACGAGCAGTACTTC.